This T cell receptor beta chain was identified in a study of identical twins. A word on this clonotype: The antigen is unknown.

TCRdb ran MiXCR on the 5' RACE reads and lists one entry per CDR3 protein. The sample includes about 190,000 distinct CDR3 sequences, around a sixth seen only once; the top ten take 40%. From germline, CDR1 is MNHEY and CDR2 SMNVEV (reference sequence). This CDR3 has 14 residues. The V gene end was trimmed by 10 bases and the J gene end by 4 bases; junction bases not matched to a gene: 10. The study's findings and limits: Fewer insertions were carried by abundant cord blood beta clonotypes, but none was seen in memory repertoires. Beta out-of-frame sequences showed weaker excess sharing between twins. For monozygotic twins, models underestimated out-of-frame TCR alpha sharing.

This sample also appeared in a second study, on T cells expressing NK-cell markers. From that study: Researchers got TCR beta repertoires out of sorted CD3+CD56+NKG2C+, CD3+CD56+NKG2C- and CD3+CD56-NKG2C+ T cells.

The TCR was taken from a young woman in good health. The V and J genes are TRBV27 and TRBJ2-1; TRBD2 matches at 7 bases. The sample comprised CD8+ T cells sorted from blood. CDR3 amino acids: CATLGGGKYNEQFF. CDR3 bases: TGTGCCACTTTGGGGGGAGGGAAATACAATGAGCAGTTCTTC.